These T cell receptor beta chains were read from a single sample in a study of shared clonotypes between healthy human individuals. Libraries were prepared by immunoSEQ multiplex PCR; TCRdb keeps only in-frame clonotypes and omits some of them. The table lists under 2.5 million clones, roughly 92% of them singletons. Material: naive CD4+ T cells from PBMCs. The source of these receptors is a young man in good health. Some clones in this sample may be carry-over from other donors' samples. CDR3s include the opening cysteine and the closing phenylalanine or tryptophan. D genes are given only for firm matches. Clone sizes are given selectively: once, few, many, or a class where the clone is expanded.

TGTGCCAGCAGTTTGGGGCAGGGGGATGGCAATCAGCCCCAGCATTTT,CASSLGQGDGNQPQHF,TRBD1,TRBV28,NA,TRBJ1-5
TGTGCCAGCAGTCCCGGGACAGGGGGTAGTTCTGGGGCCAACGTCCTGACTTTC,CASSPGTGGSSGANVLTF,TRBD1,TRBV28,NA,TRBJ2-6
TGTGCCAGCAGCCTAGCTGACCCGCGAACCGGGGAGCTGTTTTTT,CASSLADPRTGELFF,NA,TRBV7-9,NA,TRBJ2-2
TGTGCCAGCAGCTCTTCGACAGGGACGGCCAAAAACATTCAGTACTTC,CASSSSTGTAKNIQYF,TRBD1,TRBV7-3,NA,TRBJ2-4
TGTGCCAGCAGCGTAGCTACAGGGCCCGGGGAGCTGTTTTTT,CASSVATGPGELFF,NA,TRBV9,NA,TRBJ2-2
TGTGCCAGTTGGGACCGGGGCCCCGCTAACTATGGCTACACCTTC,CASWDRGPANYGYTF,NA,TRBV19,NA,TRBJ1-2
TGTGCCAGCAGTGAGGTGGGGGTCTCCTACGAGCAGTACTTC,CASSEVGVSYEQYF,NA,TRBV6-1,NA,TRBJ2-7
TGTGCCAGCAGCCAGGGACCTGGGTATACGCAGTATTTT,CASSQGPGYTQYF,NA,TRBV14,NA,TRBJ2-3
TGCGCCAGCAGCCAAGACCCGGGACAGAAGAAGACCCAGTACTTC,CASSQDPGQKKTQYF,TRBD1,TRBV4-1,NA,TRBJ2-5
TGCGCCAGCAGCCCCCTGGCGGTAGGGGGGCCAGAGACCCAGTACTTC,CASSPLAVGGPETQYF,NA,TRBV5-1,once,TRBJ2-5
TGTGCCAGTAGTCCCCGGGGGAATGGCTACACCTTC,CASSPRGNGYTF,NA,TRBV19,few,TRBJ1-2
TGTGCCATCAATGAACGGGGTGGCACAGATACGCAGTATTTT,CAINERGGTDTQYF,NA,TRBV10-3,NA,TRBJ2-3
TGTGCCAGCACCCTAGGGGCGGCAATGAGCAGTTCGGCGCCCGGGGGGTTCTTC,CASTLGAAMSSSAPGGFF,NA,TRBV5-4,NA,TRBJ2-1
TGTGCCAGCAGCTTGCTAGCGGGAGGATCCTACGAGCAGTACTTC,CASSLLAGGSYEQYF,TRBD2,TRBV5-5,NA,TRBJ2-7
TGTGCCAGCAGGCGGGACCGCAGCTCCTACAATGAGCAGTTCTTC,CASRRDRSSYNEQFF,NA,TRBV6-5,NA,TRBJ2-1
TGTGCCAGCAGTTTAGGCAGGGGGGACTATGGCTACACCTTC,CASSLGRGDYGYTF,TRBD1,TRBV28,NA,TRBJ1-2